These 2 T cell receptor beta chains came from one sample sequenced in a study of CD8 T cells in Susac syndrome. A quantity of roughly 0.5 to 1 ug RNA underwent reverse transcription using random hexamers. TCRdb recomputed calls from the immunoSEQ multiplex PCR reads with MiXCR, one row per CDR3 protein. Counted here are roughly 120,000 distinct CDR3 sequences, 85% to 95% occurring once; the ten biggest clones make up roughly 0.31%. Sequencing used CD8+ T cells from PBMCs. Receptors originate from a human donor with multiple sclerosis.

The CDR3 loop is CASSSTQGARAGELFF. The CDR3 DNA reads as TGTGCCAGCAGCTCCACACAGGGGGCGAGGGCCGGGGAGCTGTTTTTT. V is TRBV7-6 and J is TRBJ2-2; 9 bases are shared with TRBD1. CDR1 is SGHVS, CDR2 FNYEAQ, per germline. The J segment lost 6 bases and the V segment lost 4 bases, leaving 9 bases of the junction unmatched. The CDR3 is 16 amino acids.

This sequence joins TRBV28 and TRBJ1-4; D is uncertain. The CDR3 consists of 13 residues. Trimming pared 5 bases from V and 4 bases from J, leaving 8 bases between. Germline-derived CDR1 and CDR2 are MDHEN and SYDVKM. This CDR3 is CASSLSYNEKLFF. CDR3 nucleotide sequence: TGTGCCAGCAGTCTGAGTTATAATGAAAAACTGTTTTTT.